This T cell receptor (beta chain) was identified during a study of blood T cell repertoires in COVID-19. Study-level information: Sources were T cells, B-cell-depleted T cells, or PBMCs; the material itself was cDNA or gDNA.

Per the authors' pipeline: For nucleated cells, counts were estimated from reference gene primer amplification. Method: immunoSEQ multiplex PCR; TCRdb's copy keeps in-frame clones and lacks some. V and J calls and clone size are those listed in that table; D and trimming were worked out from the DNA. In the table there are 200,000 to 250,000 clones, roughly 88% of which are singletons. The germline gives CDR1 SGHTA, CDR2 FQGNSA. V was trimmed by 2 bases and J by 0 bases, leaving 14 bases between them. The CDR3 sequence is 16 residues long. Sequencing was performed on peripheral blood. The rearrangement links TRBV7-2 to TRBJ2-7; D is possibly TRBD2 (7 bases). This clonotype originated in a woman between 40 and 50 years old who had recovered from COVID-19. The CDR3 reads CASSLRGGGSSYEQYF. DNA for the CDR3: TGTGCCAGCAGCTTAAGGGGGGGAGGTTCCTCCTACGAGCAGTACTTC. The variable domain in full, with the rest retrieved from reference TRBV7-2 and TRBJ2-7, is GAGVSQSPSNKVTEKGKDVELRCDPISGHTALYWYRQSLGQGLEFLIYFQGNSAPDKSGLPSDRFSAERTGGSVSTLTIQRTQQEDSAVYLCASSLRGGGSSYEQYFGPGTRLTVT.